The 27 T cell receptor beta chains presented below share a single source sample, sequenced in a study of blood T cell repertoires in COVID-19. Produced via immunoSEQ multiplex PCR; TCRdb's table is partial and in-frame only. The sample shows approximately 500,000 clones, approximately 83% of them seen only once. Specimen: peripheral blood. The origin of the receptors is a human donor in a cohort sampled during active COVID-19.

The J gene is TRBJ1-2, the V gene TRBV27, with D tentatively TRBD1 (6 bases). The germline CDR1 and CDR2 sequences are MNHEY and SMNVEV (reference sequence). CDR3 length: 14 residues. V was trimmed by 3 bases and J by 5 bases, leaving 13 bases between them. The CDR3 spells CASSFAGARYGYTF. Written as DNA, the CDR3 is TGTGCCAGCAGTTTCGCGGGGGCTAGGTATGGCTACACCTTC.

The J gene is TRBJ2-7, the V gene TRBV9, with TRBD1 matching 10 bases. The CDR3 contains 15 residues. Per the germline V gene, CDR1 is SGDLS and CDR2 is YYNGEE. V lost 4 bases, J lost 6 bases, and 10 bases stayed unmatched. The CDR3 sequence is CASSPRGTGESEQYF. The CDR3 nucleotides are TGTGCCAGCAGCCCACGGGGGACAGGGGAGAGCGAGCAGTACTTC.

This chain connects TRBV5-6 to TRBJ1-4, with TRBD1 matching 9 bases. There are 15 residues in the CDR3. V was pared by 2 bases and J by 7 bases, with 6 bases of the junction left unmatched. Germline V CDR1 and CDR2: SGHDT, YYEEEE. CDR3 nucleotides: TGTGCCAGCAGCTTATCGGGGACAGGGCCTGAAAAACTGTTTTTT. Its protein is CASSLSGTGPEKLFF.

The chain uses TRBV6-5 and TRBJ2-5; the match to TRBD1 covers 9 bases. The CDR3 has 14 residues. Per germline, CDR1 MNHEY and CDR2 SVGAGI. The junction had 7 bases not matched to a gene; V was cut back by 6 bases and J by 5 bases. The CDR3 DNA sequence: TGTGCCAGCAGACGGGACAGGGTTAGGGAGACCCAGTACTTC. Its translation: CASRRDRVRETQYF.

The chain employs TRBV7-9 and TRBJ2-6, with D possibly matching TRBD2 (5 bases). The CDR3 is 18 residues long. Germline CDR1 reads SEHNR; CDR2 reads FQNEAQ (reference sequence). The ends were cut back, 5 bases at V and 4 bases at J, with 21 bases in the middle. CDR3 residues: CASSPHLLDGVGANVLTF. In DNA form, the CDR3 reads TGTGCCAGCAGCCCCCATTTGTTAGACGGGGTGGGGGCCAACGTCCTGACTTTC.

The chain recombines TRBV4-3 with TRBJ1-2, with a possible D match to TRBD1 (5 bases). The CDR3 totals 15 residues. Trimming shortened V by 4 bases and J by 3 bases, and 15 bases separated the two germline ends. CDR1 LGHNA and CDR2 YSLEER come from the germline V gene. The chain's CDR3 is CASSPRGSADYGYTF. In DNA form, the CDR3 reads TGCGCCAGCAGCCCCCGGGGGAGTGCTGACTATGGCTACACCTTC.

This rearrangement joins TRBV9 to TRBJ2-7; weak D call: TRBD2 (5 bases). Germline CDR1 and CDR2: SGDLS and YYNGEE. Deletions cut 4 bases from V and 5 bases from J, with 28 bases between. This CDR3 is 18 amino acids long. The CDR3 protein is CASSPLDMGLAGVDEQYF. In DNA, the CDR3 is TGTGCCAGCAGCCCTCTCGATATGGGTCTAGCAGGTGTCGACGAGCAGTACTTC. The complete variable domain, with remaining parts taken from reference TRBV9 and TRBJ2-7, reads DSGVTQTPKHLITATGQRVTLRCSPRSGDLSVYWYQQSLDQGLQFLIQYYNGEERAKGNILERFSAQQFPDLHSELNLSSLELGDSALYFCASSPLDMGLAGVDEQYFGPGTRLTVT.

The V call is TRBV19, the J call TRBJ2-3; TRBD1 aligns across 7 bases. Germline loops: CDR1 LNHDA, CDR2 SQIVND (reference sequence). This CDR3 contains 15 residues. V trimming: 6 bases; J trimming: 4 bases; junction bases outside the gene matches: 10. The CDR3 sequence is CASRPQGPWADTQYF. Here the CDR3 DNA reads TGTGCCAGTAGACCACAGGGGCCGTGGGCAGATACGCAGTATTTT.

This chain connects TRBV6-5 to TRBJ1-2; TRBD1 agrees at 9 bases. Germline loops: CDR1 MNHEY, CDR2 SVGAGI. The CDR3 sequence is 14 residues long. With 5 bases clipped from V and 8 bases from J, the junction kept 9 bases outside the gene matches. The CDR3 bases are TGTGCCAGCAGTAAACCGGGACAGGGTGCGGGCTACACCTTC. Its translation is CASSKPGQGAGYTF.

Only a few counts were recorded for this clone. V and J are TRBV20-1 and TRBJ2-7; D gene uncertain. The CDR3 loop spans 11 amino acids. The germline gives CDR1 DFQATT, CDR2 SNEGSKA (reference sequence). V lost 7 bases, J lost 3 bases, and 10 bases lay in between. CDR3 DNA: TGCAGTGGTTTACAGAGCTACGAGCAGTACTTC. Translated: CSGLQSYEQYF.

CDR3 amino acids: CASSLRAGETQYF. CDR3 nucleotide sequence: TGTGCCAGCAGTTTAAGGGCGGGAGAGACGCAGTATTTT. The chain joins TRBV27 to TRBJ2-3; 7 bases line up with TRBD2. There are 13 residues in the CDR3. From germline, CDR1 is MNHEY and CDR2 SMNVEV (reference sequence). Trimming removed 2 bases from V and 9 bases from J; junction bases left unmatched: 5.

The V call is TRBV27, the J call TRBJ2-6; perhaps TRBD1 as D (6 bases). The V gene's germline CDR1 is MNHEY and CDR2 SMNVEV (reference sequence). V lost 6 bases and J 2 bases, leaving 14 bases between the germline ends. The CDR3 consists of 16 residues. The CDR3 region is CASRATGFTGANVLTF. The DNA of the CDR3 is TGTGCCAGCAGAGCCACAGGGTTTACTGGGGCCAACGTCCTGACTTTC.

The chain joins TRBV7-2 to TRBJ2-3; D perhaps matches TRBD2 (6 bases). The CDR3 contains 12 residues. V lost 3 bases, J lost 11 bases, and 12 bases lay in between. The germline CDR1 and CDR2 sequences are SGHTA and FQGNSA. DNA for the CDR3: TGTGCCAGCAGCTTGGCGGGGCGGGGGCAGTATTTT. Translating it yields CASSLAGRGQYF.

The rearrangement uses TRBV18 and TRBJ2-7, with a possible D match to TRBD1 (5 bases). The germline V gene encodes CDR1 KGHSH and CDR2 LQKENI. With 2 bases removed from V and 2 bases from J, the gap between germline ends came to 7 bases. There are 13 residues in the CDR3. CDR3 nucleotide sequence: TGTGCCAGCTCACCAGGGGCGGCCTACGAGCAGTACTTC. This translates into CASSPGAAYEQYF.

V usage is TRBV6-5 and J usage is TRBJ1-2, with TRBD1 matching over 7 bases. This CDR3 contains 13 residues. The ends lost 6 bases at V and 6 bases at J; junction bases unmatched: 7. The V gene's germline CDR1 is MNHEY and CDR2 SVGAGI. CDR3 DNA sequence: TGTGCCAGCAGCAGGACAGGACGGGATGGCTACACCTTC. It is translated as CASSRTGRDGYTF.

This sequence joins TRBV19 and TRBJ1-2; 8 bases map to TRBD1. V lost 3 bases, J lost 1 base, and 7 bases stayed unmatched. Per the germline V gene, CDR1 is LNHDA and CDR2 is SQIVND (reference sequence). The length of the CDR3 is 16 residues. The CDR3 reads CASSIRYTGGNYGYTF. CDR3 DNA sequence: TGTGCCAGTAGTATCCGGTATACAGGGGGTAACTATGGCTACACCTTC.

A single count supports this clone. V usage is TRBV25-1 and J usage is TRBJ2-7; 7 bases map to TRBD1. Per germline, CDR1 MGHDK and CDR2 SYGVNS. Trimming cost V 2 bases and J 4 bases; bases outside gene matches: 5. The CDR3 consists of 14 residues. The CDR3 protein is CASSERGQHYEQYF. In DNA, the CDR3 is TGTGCCAGCAGTGAAAGGGGACAGCATTACGAGCAGTACTTC.

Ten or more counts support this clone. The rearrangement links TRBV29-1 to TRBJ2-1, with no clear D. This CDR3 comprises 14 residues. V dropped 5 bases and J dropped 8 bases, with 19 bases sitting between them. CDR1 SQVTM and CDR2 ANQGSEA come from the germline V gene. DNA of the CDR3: TGCAGCGTTTGTCCAGGATTAGGAAACGATGAGCAGTTCTTC. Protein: CSVCPGLGNDEQFF.

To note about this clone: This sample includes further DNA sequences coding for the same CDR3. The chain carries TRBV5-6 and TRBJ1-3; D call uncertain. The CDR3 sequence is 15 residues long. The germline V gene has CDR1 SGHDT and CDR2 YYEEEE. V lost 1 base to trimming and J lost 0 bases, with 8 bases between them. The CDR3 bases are TGTGCCAGCAGCTTGAGCCCAAGCTCTGGAAACACCATATATTTT. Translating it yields CASSLSPSSGNTIYF.

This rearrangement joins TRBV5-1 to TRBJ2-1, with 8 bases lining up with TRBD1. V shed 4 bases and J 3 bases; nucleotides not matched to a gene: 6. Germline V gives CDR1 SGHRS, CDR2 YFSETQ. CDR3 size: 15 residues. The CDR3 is CASSLQGEDYNEQFF. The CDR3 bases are TGCGCCAGCAGCCTACAGGGGGAAGACTACAATGAGCAGTTCTTC.

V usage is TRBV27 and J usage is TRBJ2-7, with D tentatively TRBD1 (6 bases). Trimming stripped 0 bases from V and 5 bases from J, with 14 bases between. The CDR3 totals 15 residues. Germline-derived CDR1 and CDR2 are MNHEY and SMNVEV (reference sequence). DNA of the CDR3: TGTGCCAGCAGTTTATCGTTGGGGGCAAGGAACGAGCAGTACTTC. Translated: CASSLSLGARNEQYF.

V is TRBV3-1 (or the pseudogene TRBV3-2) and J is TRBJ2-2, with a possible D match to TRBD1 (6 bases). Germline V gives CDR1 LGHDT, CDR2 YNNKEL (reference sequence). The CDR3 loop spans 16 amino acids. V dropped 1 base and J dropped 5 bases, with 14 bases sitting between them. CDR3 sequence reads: CASSQGQGRLTGELFF. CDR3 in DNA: TGTGCCAGCAGCCAAGGGCAGGGGCGTTTGACCGGGGAGCTGTTTTTT.

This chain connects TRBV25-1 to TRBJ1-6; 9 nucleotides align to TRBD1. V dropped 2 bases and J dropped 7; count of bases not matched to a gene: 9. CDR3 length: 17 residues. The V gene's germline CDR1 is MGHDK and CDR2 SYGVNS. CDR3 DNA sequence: TGTGCCAGCAGTGAAGTCACAGGGGGCGCGGGGAATTCACCCCTCCACTTT. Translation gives CASSEVTGGAGNSPLHF.

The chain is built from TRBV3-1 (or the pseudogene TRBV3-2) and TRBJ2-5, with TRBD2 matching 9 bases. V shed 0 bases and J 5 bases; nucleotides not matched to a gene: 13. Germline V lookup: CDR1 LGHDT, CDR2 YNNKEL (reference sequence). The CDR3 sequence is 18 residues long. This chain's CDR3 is CASSQDLVGAGGLETQYF. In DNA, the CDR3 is TGTGCCAGCAGCCAAGATTTGGTGGGAGCGGGAGGTTTGGAGACCCAGTACTTC.

The CDR3 DNA reads TGTGCCAGCAGCCCCGGACACCCTAGGGATGAGCAGTTCTTC. The encoded protein is CASSPGHPRDEQFF. This rearrangement joins TRBV5-4 to TRBJ2-1; a weak D match, TRBD1 (5 bases). Germline values: CDR1 SGHNT, CDR2 YYREEE (reference sequence). CDR3 length: 14 residues. V was shortened by 4 bases and J by 8 bases, with 16 bases between the two germline ends.

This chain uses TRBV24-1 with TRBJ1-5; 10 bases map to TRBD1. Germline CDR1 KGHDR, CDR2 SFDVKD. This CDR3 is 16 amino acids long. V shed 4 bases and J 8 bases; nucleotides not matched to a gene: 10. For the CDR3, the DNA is TGTGCCACCAGTGAAGGGACAGGGGTTACTTCGGAGCCCCAGCATTTT. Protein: CATSEGTGVTSEPQHF.

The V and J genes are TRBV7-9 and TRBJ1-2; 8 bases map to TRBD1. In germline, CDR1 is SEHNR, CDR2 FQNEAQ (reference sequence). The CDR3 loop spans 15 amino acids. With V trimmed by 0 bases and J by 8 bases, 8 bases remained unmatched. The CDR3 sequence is CASSLASGGARGYTF. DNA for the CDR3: TGTGCCAGCAGCTTAGCTTCAGGGGGCGCGAGGGGCTACACCTTC.